This note documents a single T cell receptor (beta chain) sequence. Its antigen is not known. The data belong to a study of T and B cells in COVID-19 patients. Study-wide context: Critical illness requiring mechanical ventilation or extracorporeal membrane oxygenation affected about 60% of the 20 active-infection patients. About 90% of the roughly 20 active-infection patients had comorbidities associated with unfavorable COVID-19 outcome. Regarding the study as a whole: Patients with COVID-19 reportedly showed strongly skewed T cell receptor beta variable and joining gene usage. Few blood samples existed from mildly ill patients during symptoms or early in severe cases.

From blood, about 250-550 ng of genomic DNA served as TRB template. TRB rearrangements were amplified by multiplex PCR with BIOMED2 TRB-A/B primers. MiXCR, applied by TCRdb to the multiplex PCR reads, yields one record per CDR3 protein. The data contain under 7,500 distinct CDR3 sequences, roughly 25% of them singletons. The junction had 5 bases not matched to a gene; V was cut back by 5 bases and J by 3 bases. CDR1 is DFQATT and CDR2 is SNEGSKA in the germline V gene (reference sequence). The CDR3 consists of 15 residues. This TCR was recovered from a human donor with active COVID-19. The specimen was blood. V gene TRBV20-1 combines with J gene TRBJ2-3; TRBD2 matches 13 bases. CDR3 DNA: TGCAGTGCTGGCGGACTAGCGGGAGATACAGATACGCAGTATTTT. This gives the protein CSAGGLAGDTDTQYF.